The clone carrying this T cell receptor beta chain has just a few counts. Its antigen is not known. The record originates from a study of breast tumors, draining lymph nodes, adjacent tissues. Each CDR3 protein gets one entry after TCRdb re-called the multiplex PCR reads with MiXCR. The table records 180,000 or so distinct CDR3 sequences, 30% to 35% of them present only once. Breast cancer patients provided tissue from their axillary draining lymph nodes. General observations from the study: Tumor and nontumor repertoires were significantly more similar in luminal-like than in basal-like breast cancer. Tumors had less TCR diversity than lymph nodes, more than nontumor tissue. Tumor T cell lymph node origin was a supported hypothesis, not proven. Findings are consistent with lymph node origin and intratumoral expansion of most tumor T cells.

Germline CDR1 and CDR2: MDHEN and SYDVKM. The CDR3 is 16 residues long. V lost 5 bases and J lost 0, with 14 bases in between. V is TRBV28 and J is TRBJ2-1; possible D gene TRBD2, 5 bases. Sequencing was done on a sample of axillary lymph node tissue. The TCR was taken from a female donor with breast cancer. Some clones in this sample may be carry-over from other donors' samples. Written as DNA, the CDR3 is TGTGCCAGCAGTACTCCAGGAGGCAGCTCCTACAATGAGCAGTTCTTC. Residues: CASSTPGGSSYNEQFF.